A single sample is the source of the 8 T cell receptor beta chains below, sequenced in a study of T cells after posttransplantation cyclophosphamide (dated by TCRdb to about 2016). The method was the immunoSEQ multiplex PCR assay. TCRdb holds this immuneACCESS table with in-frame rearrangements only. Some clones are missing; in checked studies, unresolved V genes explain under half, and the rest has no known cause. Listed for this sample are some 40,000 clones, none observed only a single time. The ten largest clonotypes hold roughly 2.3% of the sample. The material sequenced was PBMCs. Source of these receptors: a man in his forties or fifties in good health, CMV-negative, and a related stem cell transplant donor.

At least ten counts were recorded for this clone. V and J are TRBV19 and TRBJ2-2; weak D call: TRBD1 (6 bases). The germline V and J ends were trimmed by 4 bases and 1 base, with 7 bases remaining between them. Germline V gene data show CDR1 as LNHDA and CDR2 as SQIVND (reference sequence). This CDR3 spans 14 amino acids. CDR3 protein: CASSRGQNTGELFF. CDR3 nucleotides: TGTGCCAGTAGTAGGGGACAGAACACCGGGGAGCTGTTTTTT.

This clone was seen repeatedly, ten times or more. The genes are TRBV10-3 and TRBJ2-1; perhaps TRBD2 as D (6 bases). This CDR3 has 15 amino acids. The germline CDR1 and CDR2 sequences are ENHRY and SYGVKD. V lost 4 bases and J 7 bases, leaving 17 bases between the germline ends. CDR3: CAISGASVHRNEQFF. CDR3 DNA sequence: TGTGCCATCAGTGGGGCTAGCGTTCACAGGAATGAGCAGTTCTTC.

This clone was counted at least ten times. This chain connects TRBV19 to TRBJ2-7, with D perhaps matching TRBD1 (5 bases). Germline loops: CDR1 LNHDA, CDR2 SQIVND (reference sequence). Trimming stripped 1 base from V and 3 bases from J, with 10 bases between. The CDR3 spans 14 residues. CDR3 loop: CASSIGQGFYEQYF. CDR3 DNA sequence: TGTGCCAGTAGTATAGGGCAGGGTTTCTACGAGCAGTACTTC.

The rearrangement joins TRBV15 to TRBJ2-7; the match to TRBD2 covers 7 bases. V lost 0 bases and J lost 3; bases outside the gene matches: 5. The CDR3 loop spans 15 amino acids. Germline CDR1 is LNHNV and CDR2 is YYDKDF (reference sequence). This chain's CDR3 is CATSRERGSGYEQYV. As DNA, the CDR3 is TGTGCCACCAGCAGAGAGCGCGGGAGTGGCTACGAGCAGTACGTC.

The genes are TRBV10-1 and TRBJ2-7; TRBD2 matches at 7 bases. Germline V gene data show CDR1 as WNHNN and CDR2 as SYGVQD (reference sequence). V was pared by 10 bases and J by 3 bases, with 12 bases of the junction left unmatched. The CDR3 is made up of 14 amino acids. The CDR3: CATSRLGGFYEQYV. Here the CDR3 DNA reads TGCGCCACCAGCCGGTTGGGGGGGTTCTACGAGCAGTACGTC.

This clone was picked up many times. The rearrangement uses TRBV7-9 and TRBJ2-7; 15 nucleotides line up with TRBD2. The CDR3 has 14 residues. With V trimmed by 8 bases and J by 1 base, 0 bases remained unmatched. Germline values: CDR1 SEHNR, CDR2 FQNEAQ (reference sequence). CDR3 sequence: CASGTSGGSYEQYF. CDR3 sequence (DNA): TGTGCCAGCGGGACTAGCGGGGGGTCCTACGAGCAGTACTTC.

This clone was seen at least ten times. CDR3 DNA: TGTGCCAGCAGGGACAACAATGAAAAACTGTTTTTT. Protein sequence: CASRDNNEKLFF. The chain recombines TRBV2 with TRBJ1-4, with D maybe TRBD1 (5 bases). The V end was cut by 6 bases, the J end by 5 bases, with 7 bases between. Germline-derived CDR1 and CDR2 are SNHLY and FYNNEI. CDR3 size: 12 residues.

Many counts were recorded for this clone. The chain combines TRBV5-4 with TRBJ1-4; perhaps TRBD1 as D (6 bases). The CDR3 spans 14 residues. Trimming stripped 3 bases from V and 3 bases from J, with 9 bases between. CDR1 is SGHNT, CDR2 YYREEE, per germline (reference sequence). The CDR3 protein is CASSSQGANEKLFF. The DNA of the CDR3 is TGTGCCAGCAGCTCACAGGGTGCTAATGAAAAACTGTTTTTT. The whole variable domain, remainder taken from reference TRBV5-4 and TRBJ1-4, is ETGVTQSPTHLIKTRGQQVTLRCSSQSGHNTVSWYQQALGQGPQFIFQYYREEENGRGNFPPRFSGLQFPNYSSELNVNALELDDSALYLCASSSQGANEKLFFGSGTQLSVL.